These 4 T cell receptor beta chains were all obtained from the same sample, sequenced in a study of molecular identifiers for immune sequencing clone quantification. TCRdb analysed the PCR reads with MiXCR anew, one entry per CDR3 protein. The sample includes around 320,000 distinct CDR3 sequences, 24% of them seen just once. Sequenced input: naive CD8+ T cells from blood, with Jurkat cell RNA spiked in. Subset here: FACS-sorted CD8+CD4-CCR7+CD45RA+ naive T cells. The receptors originated from a human donor in good health. Some libraries in this study had Jurkat cell RNA spiked in.

The chain joins TRBV24-1 to TRBJ1-1; D unresolved. The CDR3 is 14 amino acids. Trimming took off 9 bases at V and 10 bases at J, with 23 bases between the two ends. The germline V gene has CDR1 KGHDR and CDR2 SFDVKD. The CDR3 DNA sequence: TGTGCCACCCCTTTTGATTGGGGAAATATAGGAGCTTTCTTT. This translates into CATPFDWGNIGAFF.

This clonotype has only a few counts. The V and J genes are TRBV29-1 and TRBJ2-1; D is unclear. With 1 base removed from V and 1 base from J, the gap between germline ends came to 17 bases. The germline CDR1 and CDR2 sequences are SQVTM and ANQGSEA. The CDR3 totals 17 residues. Written as DNA, the CDR3 is TGCAGCGTTGAAGGATACGGCGGCGAGTCTTCCTACAATGAGCAGTTCTTC. Translating it yields CSVEGYGGESSYNEQFF.

As concerns this clonotype: A read error may explain this, as a much larger clone is one base away. The CDR3 region is CSARGTGTQYF. The CDR3 DNA follows: TGCAGTGCTAGAGGCACAGGTACGCAGTATTTT. This chain links TRBV20-1 with TRBJ2-3, with a weak D call TRBD1 (5 bases). The CDR3 is made up of 11 amino acids. Germline CDR1 reads DFQATT; CDR2 reads SNEGSKA (reference sequence).

This clonotype has only a few counts. This sequence joins TRBV28 and TRBJ2-7; no definite D call. V lost 6 bases to trimming and J lost 0 bases, with 18 bases between them. The germline V gene has CDR1 MDHEN and CDR2 SYDVKM. The CDR3 runs to 16 residues. The CDR3 DNA reads as TGTGCCAGCAGCCCCCCCCTCGGCATGAGCTCCTACGAGCAGTACTTC. It yields the protein CASSPPLGMSSYEQYF.